Listed here are 27 T cell receptor beta chains from one sample, sequenced in a study of blood T cell repertoires in COVID-19. The protocol was immunoSEQ multiplex PCR, while the TCRdb copy is restricted to in-frame clones and leaves out a portion. Of hundreds of thousands of clones detected, 87% appear once; the ten largest clones hold less than 2.5%. What was sequenced was peripheral blood. The receptors come from a man aged 18 to 29 with active or convalescent COVID-19.

J is TRBJ2-5 and V is TRBV19; 7 positions agree with TRBD1. CDR1 and CDR2 (germline): LNHDA, SQIVND (reference sequence). J gave up 2 bases and V 6 bases, and 12 bases lay outside the gene matches. This CDR3 has 16 residues. CDR3 coding DNA: TGTGCCAGTAGCTCACCGGGACAGCAGACACAAGAGACCCAGTACTTC. Translation: CASSSPGQQTQETQYF.

V usage is TRBV27 and J usage is TRBJ2-5, with D possibly being TRBD1 (6 bases). Trimming took 3 bases from V and 1 from J, leaving 9 bases between them. The CDR3 sequence is 14 residues long. Germline V CDR1 and CDR2: MNHEY, SMNVEV (reference sequence). The CDR3 spells CASSFRDTQETQYF. DNA for the CDR3: TGTGCCAGCAGTTTCCGGGACACCCAAGAGACCCAGTACTTC.

The J gene is TRBJ2-2, the V gene TRBV19; maybe TRBD2 (6 bases). The V and J ends lost 6 bases and 8 bases respectively, with 16 bases between them. Germline CDR1 LNHDA, CDR2 SQIVND (reference sequence). The CDR3 has 14 residues. The CDR3 region is CASRGTRGIGELFF. In DNA, the CDR3 is TGTGCCAGTAGGGGGACTCGGGGCATTGGGGAGCTGTTTTTT.

The rearrangement joins TRBV11-3 to TRBJ2-4, with 9 positions matching TRBD1. CDR3 length equals 16 residues. CDR1 is SGHNT, CDR2 YENEEA, per germline. V lost 5 bases and J lost 8; bases outside the gene matches: 13. The CDR3 protein is CASSLGQGTPLDIQYF. The CDR3 DNA reads as TGTGCCAGCAGCCTAGGACAGGGGACCCCGTTGGACATTCAGTACTTC.

The chain is built from TRBV4-1 and TRBJ1-5; D remains unclear. Trimming pared 1 base from V and 3 bases from J, leaving 7 bases between. CDR1 and CDR2 (germline): MGHRA, YSYEKL. There are 14 residues in the CDR3. CDR3: CASSQAGTNQPQHF. CDR3 DNA: TGCGCCAGCAGCCAAGCAGGAACCAATCAGCCCCAGCATTTT.

The genes are TRBV12-3 or TRBV12-4 and TRBJ1-1, with 8 bases identical to TRBD1. The CDR3 sequence is 13 residues long. Trimming removed 6 bases from V and 4 bases from J; junction bases left unmatched: 4. CDR3 sequence: CASRSGGITEAFF. The DNA for the CDR3 is TGTGCCAGCAGGTCAGGGGGCATCACTGAAGCTTTCTTT.

The V and J genes are TRBV21-1 and TRBJ2-3; the table's D gene call, TRBD2, was not cross checked with the DNA. TRBV21-1 is described as a pseudogene. The length of the CDR3 is 14 residues. The CDR3 DNA reads as TGTGCCAGCAGCGAAGACGGTCCGGGTGATACGCAGTATTTT. Translation gives CASSEDGPGDTQYF.

The chain recombines TRBV11-2 with TRBJ2-1; D possibly corresponds to TRBD1 (6 bases). CDR3 length: 16 residues. The germline V gene encodes CDR1 SGHAT and CDR2 FQNNGV. Deletions cut 5 bases from V and 0 bases from J, with 14 bases between. For the CDR3, the DNA is TGTGCCAGCAGCCCTAAGCAGGGGAGCTCCTACAATGAGCAGTTCTTC. Translation: CASSPKQGSSYNEQFF.

This clone has a handful of counts. The same CDR3 is also encoded by other DNA sequences in this sample. The V call is TRBV5-1, the J call TRBJ2-2; a weak D match, TRBD1 (6 bases). V shed 4 bases and J shed 1 base, with 8 bases lying between them. CDR3 length: 14 amino acids. Germline V CDR1 and CDR2: SGHRS, YFSETQ. CDR3: CASSTGQNTGELFF. The CDR3 coding sequence is TGCGCCAGCAGCACGGGACAGAACACCGGGGAGCTGTTTTTT.

This chain connects TRBV5-1 to TRBJ2-2; D is possibly TRBD1 (6 bases). The length of the CDR3 is 15 residues. The ends were cut back, 6 bases at V and 4 bases at J, with 16 bases in the middle. Germline V gene lookup returns CDR1 SGHRS and CDR2 YFSETQ. CDR3 DNA: TGCGCCAGCAACCCGGGACACCTAGTCACCGGGGAGCTGTTTTTT. As protein: CASNPGHLVTGELFF.

The chain is built from TRBV15 and TRBJ2-1; the D is unclear. CDR3 length: 13 amino acids. In germline, CDR1 is LNHNV, CDR2 YYDKDF (reference sequence). Trimming took off 4 bases at V and 7 bases at J, with 11 bases between the two ends. Here the CDR3 reads CATSTLRLNEQFF. The CDR3 bases are TGTGCCACCAGCACGCTAAGACTTAATGAGCAGTTCTTC.

This chain uses TRBV4-1 with TRBJ2-5, with D maybe TRBD2 (6 bases). Germline values: CDR1 MGHRA, CDR2 YSYEKL. This CDR3 is built from 15 residues. Trimming took off 3 bases at V and 2 bases at J, with 13 bases between the two ends. This CDR3 reads CASSQFAGKQETQYF. CDR3 coding DNA: TGCGCCAGCAGCCAGTTTGCGGGAAAACAAGAGACCCAGTACTTC.

The chain links TRBV6-1 to TRBJ2-7; possibly TRBD2 for D (6 bases). The CDR3 consists of 16 residues. Germline V lookup: CDR1 MNHNS, CDR2 SASEGT. Deletions cut 0 bases from V and 4 bases from J, with 16 bases between. The CDR3 nucleotides read TGTGCCAGCAGTGAAGCCGGGGGTGTTTGGACTTACGAGCAGTACTTC. This sequence encodes CASSEAGGVWTYEQYF.

The chain links TRBV14 to TRBJ2-3; 9 bases align to TRBD2. J lost 0 bases, V lost 1 base, and 8 bases had no gene match. Germline V gene lookup returns CDR1 SGHDN and CDR2 FVKESK. CDR3 length: 18 amino acids. CDR3 DNA sequence: TGTGCCAGCAGCCAAGTGGGGGCACTAGCGGGTAGCACAGATACGCAGTATTTT. It is translated as CASSQVGALAGSTDTQYF.

The rearrangement links TRBV10-3 to TRBJ2-3; tentatively, D is TRBD2 (6 bases). The CDR3 is 16 residues long. CDR1 and CDR2 from the germline V gene are ENHRY and SYGVKD. Trimming shortened V by 3 bases and J by 3 bases, and 16 bases separated the two germline ends. The CDR3 DNA reads as TGTGCCATCAGTGATCTGCCCGCGGGGATGACAGATACGCAGTATTTT. Translated: CAISDLPAGMTDTQYF.

The rearrangement joins TRBV27 to TRBJ1-2; D is possibly TRBD1 (6 bases). V dropped 6 bases and J dropped 7 bases, with 12 bases sitting between them. The germline V gene encodes CDR1 MNHEY and CDR2 SMNVEV (reference sequence). The length of the CDR3 is 12 residues. CDR3 nucleotide sequence: TGTGCCAGCAGCGATGGACAGTTTGGCTACACCTTC. Translating it yields CASSDGQFGYTF.

CDR3 residues: CASSPRTSGTDTQYF. In nucleotides, the CDR3 is TGTGCCAGCAGTCCCCGGACTAGCGGCACAGATACGCAGTATTTT. The chain couples TRBV6-5 to TRBJ2-3; TRBD2 agrees at 9 bases. The germline V gene has CDR1 MNHEY and CDR2 SVGAGI. The CDR3 is made up of 15 amino acids. J gave up 1 base and V 5 bases, and 4 bases lay outside the gene matches.

The genes are TRBV24-1 and TRBJ2-3; possibly TRBD2 for D (5 bases). The V end lost 3 bases, the J end lost 0 bases, and 21 bases lay between the germline ends. The CDR3 is 19 amino acids. Looked up from germline, CDR1 is KGHDR and CDR2 is SFDVKD. The CDR3 DNA follows: TGTGCCACCAGTGATGCAGAATCGGACTCACCCGGAAGCACAGATACGCAGTATTTT. Its protein is CATSDAESDSPGSTDTQYF.

J is TRBJ2-5 and V is TRBV3-1 (or the pseudogene TRBV3-2), with 10 positions matching TRBD1. Per germline, CDR1 LGHDT and CDR2 YNNKEL (reference sequence). The CDR3 has 16 residues. V was clipped by 4 bases and J by 4 bases; unmatched bases: 9. The DNA of the CDR3 is TGTGCCAGCAGCCCGATGACCGGGACAGGGGTAGAGACCCAGTACTTC. The encoded protein is CASSPMTGTGVETQYF.

The rearrangement links TRBV11-2 to TRBJ2-3; TRBD2 matches 8 bases. CDR1 and CDR2 (germline): SGHAT, FQNNGV. With V trimmed by 4 bases and J by 4 bases, 10 bases remained unmatched. The CDR3 extends over 16 amino acids. CDR3 DNA: TGTGCCAGCAGCTCCGGCTGGAGCGGGAGAGCAGATACGCAGTATTTT. Its translation: CASSSGWSGRADTQYF.

The V gene is TRBV7-2, the J gene TRBJ2-5, with 7 bases that match TRBD2. Trimming at V came to 5 bases and at J to 3 bases, leaving 6 bases not matched to a gene. CDR1 and CDR2 (germline): SGHTA, FQGNSA. The length of the CDR3 is 14 residues. The CDR3 loop is CASSPIAGEETQYF. CDR3 DNA sequence: TGTGCCAGCAGCCCCATCGCGGGGGAAGAGACCCAGTACTTC.

The rearrangement uses TRBV19 and TRBJ2-1; D is unresolved. This CDR3 comprises 14 residues. The V end was cut by 3 bases, the J end by 5 bases, with 11 bases between. Germline V gives CDR1 LNHDA, CDR2 SQIVND (reference sequence). The CDR3 protein is CASSISLSNNEQFF. DNA of the CDR3: TGTGCCAGTAGTATTAGCTTAAGCAACAATGAGCAGTTCTTC.

The rearrangement uses TRBV5-1 and TRBJ2-1, with TRBD2 identical over 15 bases. CDR1 is SGHRS and CDR2 is YFSETQ in the germline V gene. V gave up 4 bases and J gave up 3 bases; unmatched junction bases: 5. The CDR3 extends over 17 amino acids. The CDR3 reads CASSRGLAGGNYNEQFF. The CDR3 bases are TGCGCCAGCAGCCGGGGACTAGCGGGGGGCAACTACAATGAGCAGTTCTTC.

The chain has TRBV18 and TRBJ1-1; D is possibly TRBD1 (5 bases). Germline CDR1 and CDR2: KGHSH and LQKENI. V lost 0 bases and J lost 3, with 8 bases in between. This CDR3 contains 14 residues. CDR3 DNA: TGTGCCAGCTCACCACCGGGGGGGGACACTGAAGCTTTCTTT. This gives the protein CASSPPGGDTEAFF. The full variable domain, with the rest looked up from reference TRBV18 and TRBJ1-1, is NAGVMQNPRHLVRRRGQEARLRCSPMKGHSHVYWYRQLPEEGLKFMVYLQKENIIDESGMPKERFSAEFPKEGPSILRIQQVVRGDSAAYFCASSPPGGDTEAFFGQGTRLTVV.

V is TRBV7-9 and J is TRBJ2-5; perhaps TRBD2 as D (6 bases). CDR3 length: 13 residues. Trimming removed 4 bases from V and 7 bases from J, with 13 bases in between. Germline CDR1 and CDR2: SEHNR and FQNEAQ (reference sequence). CDR3 sequence reads: CASSSPGSLTQYF. DNA of the CDR3: TGTGCCAGCAGCTCCCCCGGGAGCTTGACCCAGTACTTC.

This chain links TRBV19 with TRBJ2-1; TRBD2 matches at 8 bases. This CDR3 spans 14 amino acids. The germline V gene has CDR1 LNHDA and CDR2 SQIVND (reference sequence). V trimming: 5 bases; J trimming: 4 bases; junction bases outside the gene matches: 4. The CDR3 coding sequence is TGTGCCAGTAGTGAGGTAGCGGGATACAATGAGCAGTTCTTC. This sequence encodes CASSEVAGYNEQFF.

The CDR3 loop is CATMDSLNEKLFF. In DNA form, the CDR3 reads TGTGCCACCATGGACAGCCTTAATGAAAAACTGTTTTTT. V is TRBV24-1 and J is TRBJ1-4; D may be TRBD1 (6 bases). Germline V gives CDR1 KGHDR, CDR2 SFDVKD. Trimming cost V 8 bases and J 4 bases, with 10 bases left between them. The CDR3 covers 13 residues.